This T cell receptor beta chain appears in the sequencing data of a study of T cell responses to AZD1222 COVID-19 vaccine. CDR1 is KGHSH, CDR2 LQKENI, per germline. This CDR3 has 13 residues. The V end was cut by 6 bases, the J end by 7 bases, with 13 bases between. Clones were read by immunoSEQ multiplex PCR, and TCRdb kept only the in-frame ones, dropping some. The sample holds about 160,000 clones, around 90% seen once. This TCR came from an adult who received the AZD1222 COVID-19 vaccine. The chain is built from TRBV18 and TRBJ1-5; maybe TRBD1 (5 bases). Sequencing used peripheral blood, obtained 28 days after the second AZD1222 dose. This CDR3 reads CASSQGSEQPQHF. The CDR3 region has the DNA TGTGCCAGCTCCCAGGGTTCGGAGCAGCCCCAGCATTTT. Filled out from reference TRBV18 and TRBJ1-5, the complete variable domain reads NAGVMQNPRHLVRRRGQEARLRCSPMKGHSHVYWYRQLPEEGLKFMVYLQKENIIDESGMPKERFSAEFPKEGPSILRIQQVVRGDSAAYFCASSQGSEQPQHFGDGTRLSIL.